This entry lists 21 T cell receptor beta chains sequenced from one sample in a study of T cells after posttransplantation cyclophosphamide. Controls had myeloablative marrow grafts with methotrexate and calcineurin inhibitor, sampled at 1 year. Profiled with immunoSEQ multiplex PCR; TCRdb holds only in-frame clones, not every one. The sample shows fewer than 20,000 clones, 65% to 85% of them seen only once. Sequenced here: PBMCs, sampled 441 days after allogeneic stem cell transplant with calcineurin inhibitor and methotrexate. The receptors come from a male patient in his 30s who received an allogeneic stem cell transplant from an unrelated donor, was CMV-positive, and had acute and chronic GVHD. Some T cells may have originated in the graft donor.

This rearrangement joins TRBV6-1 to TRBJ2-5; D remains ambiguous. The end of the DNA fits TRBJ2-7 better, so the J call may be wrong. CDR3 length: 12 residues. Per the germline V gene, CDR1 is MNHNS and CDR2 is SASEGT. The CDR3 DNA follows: TGTGCCAGCAGTTATATTATCTACGAGCAGTACTTC. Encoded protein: CASSYIIYEQYF.

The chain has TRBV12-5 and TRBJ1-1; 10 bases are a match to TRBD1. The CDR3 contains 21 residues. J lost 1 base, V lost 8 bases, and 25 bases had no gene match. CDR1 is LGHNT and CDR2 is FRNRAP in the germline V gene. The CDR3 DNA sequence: TGTGCTAGTCAGGGGACCCTGTTTTCCGGGACAGGGGCTGGGGGGAACACTGAAGCTTTCTTT. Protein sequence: CASQGTLFSGTGAGGNTEAFF.

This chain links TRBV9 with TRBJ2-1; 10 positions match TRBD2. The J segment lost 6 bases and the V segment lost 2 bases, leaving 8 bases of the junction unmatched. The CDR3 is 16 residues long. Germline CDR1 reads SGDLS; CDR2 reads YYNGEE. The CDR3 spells CASSVLAGDSGNEQFF. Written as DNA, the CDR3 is TGTGCCAGCAGCGTGCTAGCGGGGGATTCAGGCAATGAGCAGTTCTTC.

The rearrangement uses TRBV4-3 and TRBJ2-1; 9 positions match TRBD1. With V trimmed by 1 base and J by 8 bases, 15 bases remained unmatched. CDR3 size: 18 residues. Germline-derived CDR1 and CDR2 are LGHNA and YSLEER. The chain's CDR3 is CASSQGLKGTGSQYEQFF. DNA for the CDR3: TGCGCCAGCAGCCAAGGGTTGAAGGGGACAGGGTCCCAATATGAGCAGTTCTTC.

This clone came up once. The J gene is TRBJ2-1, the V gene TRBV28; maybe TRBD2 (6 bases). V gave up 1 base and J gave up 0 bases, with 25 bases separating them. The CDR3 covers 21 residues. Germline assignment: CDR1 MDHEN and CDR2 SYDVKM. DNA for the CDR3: TGTGCCAGCAGTTTATCGTATAGCGTTCCCGTTCCCGGGAGCTCCTACAATGAGCAGTTCTTC. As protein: CASSLSYSVPVPGSSYNEQFF.

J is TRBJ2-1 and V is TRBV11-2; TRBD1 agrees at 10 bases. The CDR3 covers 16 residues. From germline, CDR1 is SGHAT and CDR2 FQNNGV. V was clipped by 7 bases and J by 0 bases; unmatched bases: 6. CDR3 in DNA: TGTGCCAGCATCGGCGGGACAGGGGACTCCTACAATGAGCAGTTCTTC. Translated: CASIGGTGDSYNEQFF.

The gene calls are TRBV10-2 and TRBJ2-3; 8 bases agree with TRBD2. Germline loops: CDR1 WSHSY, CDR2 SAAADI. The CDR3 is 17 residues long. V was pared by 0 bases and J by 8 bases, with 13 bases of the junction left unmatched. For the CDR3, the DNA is TGCGCCAGCAGTGAGTCGAGTGGGCGGGGGGCATTCCCTACGCAGTATTTT. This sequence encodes CASSESSGRGAFPTQYF.

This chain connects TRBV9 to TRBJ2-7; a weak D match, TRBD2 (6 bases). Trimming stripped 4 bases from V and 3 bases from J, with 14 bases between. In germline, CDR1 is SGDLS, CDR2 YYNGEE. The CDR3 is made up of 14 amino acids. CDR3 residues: CASSPGSQYYEQYF. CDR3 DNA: TGTGCCAGCAGCCCCGGGAGTCAATACTACGAGCAGTACTTC.

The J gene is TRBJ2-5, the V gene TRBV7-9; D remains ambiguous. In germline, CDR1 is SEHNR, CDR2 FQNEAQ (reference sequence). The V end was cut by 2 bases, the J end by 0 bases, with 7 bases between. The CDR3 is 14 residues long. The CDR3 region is CASSLSSYQETQYF. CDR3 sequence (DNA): TGTGCCAGCAGCTTATCGTCGTACCAAGAGACCCAGTACTTC.

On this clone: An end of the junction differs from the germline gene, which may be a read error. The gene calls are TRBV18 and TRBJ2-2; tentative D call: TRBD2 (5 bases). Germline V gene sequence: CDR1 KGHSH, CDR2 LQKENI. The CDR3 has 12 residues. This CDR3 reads CASSPGAGQLFF. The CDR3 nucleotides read TGTGCCAGCTCACCGGGAGCCGGGCAGCTGTTTTTT.

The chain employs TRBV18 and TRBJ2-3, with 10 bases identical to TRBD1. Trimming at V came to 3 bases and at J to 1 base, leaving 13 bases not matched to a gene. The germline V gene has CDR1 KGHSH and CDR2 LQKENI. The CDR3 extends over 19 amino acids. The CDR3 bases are TGTGCCAGCTCACCCCCCGGGACAGGGGCACTTCTAGGCACAGATACGCAGTATTTT. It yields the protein CASSPPGTGALLGTDTQYF.

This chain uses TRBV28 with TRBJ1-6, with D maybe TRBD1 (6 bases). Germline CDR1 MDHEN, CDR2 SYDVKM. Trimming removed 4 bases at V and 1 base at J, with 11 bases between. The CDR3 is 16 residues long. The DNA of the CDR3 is TGTGCCAGCAGTTCATTGACAGGTTCCTATAATTCACCCCTCCACTTT. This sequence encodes CASSSLTGSYNSPLHF.

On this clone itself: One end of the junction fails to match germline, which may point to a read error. CDR3 sequence (DNA): TGTACCAGCAGGGGGACTACGGCCTACGAGCAGTACTTC. Encoded protein: CTSRGTTAYEQYF. The V and J genes are TRBV5-6 and TRBJ2-7, with D possibly called TRBD1 or TRBD2 (7 bases each). Germline CDR1 and CDR2: SGHDT and YYEEEE. This CDR3 has 13 amino acids.

The CDR3 DNA sequence: TGTGCCAGCAGCCCTCGGGTTACCCAAGCGGGGTCTCTGGCCTACGAGCAGTACTTC. It encodes CASSPRVTQAGSLAYEQYF. The chain combines TRBV7-9 with TRBJ2-7, with TRBD2 matching 7 bases. Trimming removed 5 bases from V and 2 bases from J; junction bases left unmatched: 21. This CDR3 contains 19 residues. In germline, CDR1 is SEHNR, CDR2 FQNEAQ (reference sequence).

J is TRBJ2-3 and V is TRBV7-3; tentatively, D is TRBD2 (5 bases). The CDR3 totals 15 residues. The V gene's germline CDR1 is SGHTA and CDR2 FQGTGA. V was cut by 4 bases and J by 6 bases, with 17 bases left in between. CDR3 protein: CASSWALAPGDTQYF. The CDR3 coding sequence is TGTGCCAGCAGCTGGGCTTTAGCTCCGGGGGATACGCAGTATTTT. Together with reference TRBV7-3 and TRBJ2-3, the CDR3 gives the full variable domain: GAGVSQTPSNKVTEKGKYVELRCDPISGHTALYWYRQSLGQGPEFLIYFQGTGAADDSGLPNDRFFAVRPEGSVSTLKIQRTERGDSAVYLCASSWALAPGDTQYFGPGTRLTVL.

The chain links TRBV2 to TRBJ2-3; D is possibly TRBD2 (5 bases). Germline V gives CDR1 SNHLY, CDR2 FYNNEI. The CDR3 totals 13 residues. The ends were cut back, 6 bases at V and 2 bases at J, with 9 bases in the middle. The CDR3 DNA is TGTGCCAGCAGGGCTAGCCCCACAGATACGCAGTATTTT. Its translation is CASRASPTDTQYF.

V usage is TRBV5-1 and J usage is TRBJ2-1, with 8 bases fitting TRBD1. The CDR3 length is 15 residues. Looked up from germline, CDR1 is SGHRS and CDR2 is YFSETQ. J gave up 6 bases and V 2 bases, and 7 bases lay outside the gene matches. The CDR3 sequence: CASSLTGQEVNEQFF. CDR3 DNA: TGCGCCAGCAGCTTAACGGGACAGGAGGTCAATGAGCAGTTCTTC. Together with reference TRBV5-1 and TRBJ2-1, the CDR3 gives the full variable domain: KAGVTQTPRYLIKTRGQQVTLSCSPISGHRSVSWYQQTPGQGLQFLFEYFSETQRNKGNFPGRFSGRQFSNSRSEMNVSTLELGDSALYLCASSLTGQEVNEQFFGPGTRLTVL.

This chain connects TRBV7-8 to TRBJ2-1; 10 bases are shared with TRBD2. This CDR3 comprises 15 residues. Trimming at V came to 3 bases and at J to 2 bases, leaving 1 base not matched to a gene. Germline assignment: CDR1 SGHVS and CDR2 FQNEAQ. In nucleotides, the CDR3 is TGTGCCAGCAGCTTCAGCGGGAGGGCCTACAATGAGCAGTTCTTC. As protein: CASSFSGRAYNEQFF. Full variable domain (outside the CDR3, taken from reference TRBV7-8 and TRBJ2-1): GAGVSQSPRYKVAKRGQDVALRCDPISGHVSLFWYQQALGQGPEFLTYFQNEAQLDKSGLPSDRFFAERPEGSVSTLKIQRTQQEDSAVYLCASSFSGRAYNEQFFGPGTRLTVL.

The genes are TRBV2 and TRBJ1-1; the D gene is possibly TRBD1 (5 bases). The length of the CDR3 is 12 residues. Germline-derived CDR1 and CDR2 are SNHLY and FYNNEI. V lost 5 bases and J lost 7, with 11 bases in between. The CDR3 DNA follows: TGTGCCAGCAGTACCGGGGGAGTTGAAGCTTTCTTT. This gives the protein CASSTGGVEAFF.

CDR3 loop: CASSYGLAETYEQYF. The DNA for the CDR3 is TGCGCCAGCAGCTATGGACTAGCGGAAACCTACGAGCAGTACTTC. The chain carries TRBV4-3 and TRBJ2-7; TRBD2 aligns across 10 bases. Germline-derived CDR1 and CDR2 are LGHNA and YSLEER. This CDR3 region has 15 residues. V was pared by 5 bases and J by 2 bases, with 6 bases of the junction left unmatched.

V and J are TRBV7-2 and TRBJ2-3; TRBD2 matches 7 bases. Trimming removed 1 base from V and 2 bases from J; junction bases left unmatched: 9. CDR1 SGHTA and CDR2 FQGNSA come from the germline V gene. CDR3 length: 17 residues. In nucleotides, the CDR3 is TGTGCCAGCAGCTTAGTGGGGGGGACTCCTACCACAGATACGCAGTATTTT. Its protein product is CASSLVGGTPTTDTQYF.